The next 14 T cell receptor beta chains were all read from a single sample in a study of OX40 agonist ivuxolimab in advanced cancers. Sequenced by immunoSEQ multiplex PCR; TCRdb stores in-frame clones only, minus some. Of about 96,000 clones listed, 70% to 85% are singletons. Sequencing was performed on CD4+ or CD8+ T cells sorted from blood, taken in a trial of the OX40 agonist ivuxolimab. The receptors here all came from an adult with an advanced solid tumor such as melanoma, head and neck, liver or kidney cancer.

This rearrangement joins TRBV7-9 to TRBJ1-5; 8 bases agree with TRBD1. The CDR3 extends over 16 amino acids. Losses at the gene ends were 5 bases for V and 4 bases for J; bases not matched to a gene: 10. Germline CDR1 is SEHNR and CDR2 is FQNEAQ (reference sequence). CDR3 DNA sequence: TGTGCCAGCAGCACGTCCCTAGACAGGGGAAATCAGCCCCAGCATTTT. This gives the protein CASSTSLDRGNQPQHF.

V usage is TRBV27 and J usage is TRBJ1-6, with 7 bases that match TRBD1. The V and J ends lost 6 bases and 7 bases, in that order; junction bases with no gene match: 9. Germline V CDR1 and CDR2: MNHEY, SMNVEV (reference sequence). This CDR3 has 15 residues. This chain's CDR3 is CASSQHDRVNSPLHF. The CDR3 DNA is TGTGCCAGCAGCCAACACGACAGGGTCAATTCACCCCTCCACTTT.

The J gene is TRBJ2-2, the V gene TRBV7-3; 9 bases fit TRBD1. Germline CDR1 SGHTA, CDR2 FQGTGA. The ends lost 5 bases at V and 8 bases at J; junction bases unmatched: 6. The CDR3 runs to 14 residues. DNA of the CDR3: TGTGCCAGCAGCCCACAGGGGGCCTGGGGGGAGCTGTTTTTT. Translation: CASSPQGAWGELFF. Using reference TRBV7-3 and TRBJ2-2 for the parts outside the CDR3, the full variable domain is GAGVSQTPSNKVTEKGKYVELRCDPISGHTALYWYRQSLGQGPEFLIYFQGTGAADDSGLPNDRFFAVRPEGSVSTLKIQRTERGDSAVYLCASSPQGAWGELFFGEGSRLTVL.

The chain carries TRBV19 and TRBJ1-4; 7 bases map to TRBD1. In germline, CDR1 is LNHDA, CDR2 SQIVND (reference sequence). The CDR3 sequence is 16 residues long. The V gene end was trimmed by 3 bases and the J gene end by 4 bases; junction bases not matched to a gene: 8. This CDR3 reads CASSMNYGTVNEKLFF. The CDR3 region has the DNA TGTGCCAGTAGTATGAACTACGGGACAGTTAATGAAAAACTGTTTTTT.

The rearrangement joins TRBV2 to TRBJ2-3; D not certain. CDR1 and CDR2 (germline): SNHLY, FYNNEI. Trimming removed 6 bases from V and 0 bases from J, with 16 bases in between. This CDR3 spans 16 amino acids. The CDR3 loop reads CASRVVAKSSTDTQYF. The CDR3, as DNA: TGTGCCAGCAGGGTTGTAGCAAAATCGAGCACAGATACGCAGTATTTT.

This clone was observed a few times. The chain combines TRBV15 with TRBJ1-5; D remains ambiguous. The germline V and J ends were trimmed by 0 bases and 3 bases, with 3 bases remaining between them. This CDR3 is 13 amino acids long. CDR1 LNHNV and CDR2 YYDKDF come from the germline V gene (reference sequence). This chain's CDR3 is CATSREHNQPQHF. The CDR3 DNA reads TGTGCCACCAGCAGAGAGCACAATCAGCCCCAGCATTTT.

The chain uses TRBV5-3 and TRBJ1-2; no clear D gene. TRBV5-3 is designated an ORF whose function remains uncertain. V dropped 4 bases and J dropped 2 bases, with 18 bases sitting between them. This CDR3 has 16 amino acids. The DNA of the CDR3 is TGTGCCAGAAGCCTCACCCCGTCGGGCTGGAACTATGGCTACACCTTC. Translating it yields CARSLTPSGWNYGYTF.

The chain uses TRBV6-5 and TRBJ1-2; 8 nucleotides line up with TRBD1. Germline CDR1 is MNHEY and CDR2 is SVGAGI. Trimming removed 8 bases from V and 2 bases from J; junction bases left unmatched: 10. The CDR3 runs 15 residues. The CDR3 bases are TGTGCCAGCTGTAGTGGGGACAGGTTAAACTATGGCTACACCTTC. Translation: CASCSGDRLNYGYTF.

The V and J genes are TRBV10-2 and TRBJ1-1; 9 bases fit TRBD1. Germline V gives CDR1 WSHSY, CDR2 SAAADI. The V segment lost 7 bases and the J segment 3 bases; nucleotides outside the gene matches: 6. CDR3 length equals 14 residues. CDR3: CASTRTGEDTEAFF. The CDR3 nucleotides are TGCGCCAGCACCAGGACAGGGGAGGACACTGAAGCTTTCTTT.

The rearrangement links TRBV7-8 to TRBJ1-1, with D perhaps matching TRBD1 (5 bases). V dropped 5 bases and J dropped 7 bases, with 8 bases sitting between them. The CDR3 length is 11 residues. Germline assignment: CDR1 SGHVS and CDR2 FQNEAQ. CDR3 bases: TGTGCCAGCAGCCCCAGGGATGAAGCTTTCTTT. Its protein is CASSPRDEAFF.

The chain is built from TRBV6-5 and TRBJ1-2; 7 bases are a match to TRBD1. After removal of 7 bases from V and 8 bases from J, the junction contained 10 bases not matched to a gene. CDR3 length: 13 residues. Germline V gene data show CDR1 as MNHEY and CDR2 as SVGAGI. The chain's CDR3 is CASNRQGESGYTF. The CDR3 DNA reads as TGTGCCAGCAATCGACAGGGTGAAAGCGGCTACACCTTC.

This clone was seen only once. This CDR3 reads CASSPMGGVQETQYF. CDR3 sequence (DNA): TGTGCCAGTAGCCCAATGGGGGGCGTGCAAGAGACCCAGTACTTC. The chain links TRBV19 to TRBJ2-5, with D perhaps given as TRBD1 or TRBD2 (6 bases each). Germline assignment: CDR1 LNHDA and CDR2 SQIVND (reference sequence). Trimming took 6 bases from V and 2 from J, leaving 16 bases between them. This CDR3 spans 15 amino acids.

The table lists this clone with a few counts. This chain joins TRBV11-2 and TRBJ2-7; D is perhaps TRBD1 or TRBD2 (5 bases each). Trimming took off 5 bases at V and 6 bases at J, with 20 bases between the two ends. This CDR3 has 15 amino acids. Germline V gene sequence: CDR1 SGHAT, CDR2 FQNNGV. The CDR3 bases are TGTGCCAGCAGCCCCCTTACCGGGACCAAAGGCGAGCAGTACTTC. Protein sequence: CASSPLTGTKGEQYF.

The V call is TRBV20-1, the J call TRBJ1-6, with D uncertain. The germline CDR1 and CDR2 sequences are DFQATT and SNEGSKA (reference sequence). V lost 5 bases, J lost 7 bases, and 3 bases lay in between. This CDR3 is built from 10 residues. The CDR3 loop is CSAGNSPLHF. CDR3 bases: TGCAGTGCTGGGAATTCACCCCTCCACTTT.